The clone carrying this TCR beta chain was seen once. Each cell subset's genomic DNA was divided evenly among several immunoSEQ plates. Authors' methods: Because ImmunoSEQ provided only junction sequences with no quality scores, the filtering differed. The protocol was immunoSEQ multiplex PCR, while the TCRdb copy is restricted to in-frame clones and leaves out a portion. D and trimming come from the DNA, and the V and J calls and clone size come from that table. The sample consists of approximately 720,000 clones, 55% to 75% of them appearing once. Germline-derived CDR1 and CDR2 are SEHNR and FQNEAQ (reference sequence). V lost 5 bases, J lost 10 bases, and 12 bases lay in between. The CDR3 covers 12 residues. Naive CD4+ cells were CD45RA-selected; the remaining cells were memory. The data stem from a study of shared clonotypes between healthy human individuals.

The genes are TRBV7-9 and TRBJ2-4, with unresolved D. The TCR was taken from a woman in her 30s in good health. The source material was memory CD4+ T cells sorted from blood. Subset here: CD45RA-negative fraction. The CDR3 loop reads CASSPATEIQYF. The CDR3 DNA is TGTGCCAGCAGCCCCGCGACCGAAATTCAGTACTTC.